This TCR beta chain stems from a study of human T cells and chemical hapten exposure. Study details: It was small differences in pooled library volume that mainly caused per-sample TCR yields to vary.

Total RNA extraction was carried out from unfractionated whole blood. Each cDNA molecule in the library carried unique molecular identifiers. In the original processing: Counts of TCRs in each sample centred on a median of about 96,000 and extended from around 24,000 to 710,000. MiXCR, applied by TCRdb to the 5' RACE reads, yields one record per CDR3 protein. These V and J calls are TCRdb output, not the study's own analysis. Of around 82,000 distinct CDR3 sequences detected, 7% to 8% appear once; the ten largest clones hold approximately 2.1%. Looked up from germline, CDR1 is SQVTM and CDR2 is ANQGSEA. The CDR3 covers 12 residues. V was cut by 3 bases and J by 5 bases, with 8 bases left in between. Study-level results: DPC sensitization did not alter TCRs above 1 in 1000 frequency.

This clonotype showed up many times. Its specificity is unknown. This sequence originates from a male donor in good health. The J gene is TRBJ2-1, the V gene TRBV29-1; D possibly corresponds to TRBD2 (6 bases). DNA for the CDR3: TGCAGCGTTGAGAGGAGGGACAATGAGCAGTTCTTC. Encoded protein: CSVERRDNEQFF.